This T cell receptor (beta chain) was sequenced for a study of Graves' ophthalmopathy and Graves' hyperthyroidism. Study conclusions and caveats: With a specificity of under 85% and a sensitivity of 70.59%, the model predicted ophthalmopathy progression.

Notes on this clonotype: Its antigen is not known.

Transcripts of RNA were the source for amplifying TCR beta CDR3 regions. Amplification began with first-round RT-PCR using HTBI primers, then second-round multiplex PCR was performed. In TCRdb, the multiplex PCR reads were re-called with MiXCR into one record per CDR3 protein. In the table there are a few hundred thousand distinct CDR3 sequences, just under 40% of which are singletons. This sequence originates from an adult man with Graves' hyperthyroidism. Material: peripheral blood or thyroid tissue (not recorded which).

CDR3 residues: CATSDRTSSKRQETQYF. Written as DNA, the CDR3 is TGTGCCACCAGTGATCGGACTAGCTCAAAGCGACAAGAGACCCAGTACTTC. The chain joins TRBV24-1 to TRBJ2-5, with 8 bases that match TRBD2. Germline V gene lookup returns CDR1 KGHDR and CDR2 SFDVKD. The CDR3 is made up of 17 amino acids. Trimming at V came to 3 bases and at J to 2 bases, leaving 10 bases not matched to a gene.